One sample yielded the 10 T cell receptor beta chains listed below, sequenced in a study of identical twins (dated by TCRdb to about 2016). The method was 5' RACE. The sample was run on an Illumina HiSeq 2000. TCRdb trimmed the raw reads at Q25, called clones with MiXCR and kept productive beta chains. Merged by CDR3 protein, the rows form single entries marked with the most common genes and DNA. Within this sample are roughly 630,000 distinct CDR3 sequences, with just over 7% of them counted one time only. The top ten hold around 1.6% of the sample. This same sample was also part of a study on yellow fever vaccine responses in identical twins.

The source material was PBMCs. These receptors originate from a woman younger than 30 in good health.

The chain employs TRBV10-1 and TRBJ2-3; D tentatively reads TRBD1 or TRBD2 (5 bases each). The CDR3 loop spans 15 amino acids. CDR1 is WNHNN, CDR2 SYGVQD, per germline (reference sequence). Trimming took 4 bases from V and 8 from J, leaving 19 bases between them. The CDR3 DNA reads as TGCGCCAGCAGTGTCCGAGGGTTGGGACCAGGTACGCAGTATTTT. This codes for CASSVRGLGPGTQYF.

This clonotype was recorded a few times. V is TRBV27 and J is TRBJ2-1; 10 bases match TRBD2. The CDR3 runs 15 residues. Germline V lookup: CDR1 MNHEY, CDR2 SMNVEV (reference sequence). V dropped 5 bases and J dropped 5; count of bases not matched to a gene: 6. The DNA for the CDR3 is TGTGCCAGCAGTCCAACTAGCGGGGTTCACAATGAGCAGTTCTTC. It specifies CASSPTSGVHNEQFF.

The chain employs TRBV12-3 or TRBV12-4 and TRBJ1-1; D gene unclear. The CDR3 is 14 amino acids. Trimming pared 1 base from V and 2 bases from J, leaving 8 bases between. The CDR3 DNA reads TGTGCCAGCAGTTTAGAGCACATAAACACTGAAGCTTTCTTT. Translating gives CASSLEHINTEAFF.

The sample holds many counts of this clonotype. The genes are TRBV18 and TRBJ2-3; 7 bases are a match to TRBD1. This CDR3 contains 15 residues. V dropped 2 bases and J dropped 6; count of bases not matched to a gene: 8. The germline V gene encodes CDR1 KGHSH and CDR2 LQKENI. CDR3 amino acids: CASSPSTSTGDTQYF. In DNA, the CDR3 is TGTGCCAGCTCACCAAGTACCTCGACAGGGGATACGCAGTATTTT.

The rearrangement joins TRBV28 to TRBJ2-1, with TRBD1 as a possible D gene (5 bases). The V end lost 6 bases, the J end lost 8 bases, and 14 bases lay between the germline ends. This CDR3 is built from 13 residues. CDR1 is MDHEN and CDR2 is SYDVKM in the germline V gene. The chain's CDR3 is CASSTSKGDEQFF. CDR3 nucleotide sequence: TGTGCCAGCAGCACTTCAAAAGGGGATGAGCAGTTCTTC.

This clonotype came up many times. The rearrangement links TRBV21-1 to TRBJ2-2; whether TRBD2, the table's D call, matches the DNA was not checked. TRBV21-1 constitutes a pseudogene. The CDR3 loop spans 15 amino acids. In nucleotides, the CDR3 is TGTGCCAGCAGCGCCCCGGGGACTAACACCGGGGAGCTGTTTTTT. The encoded protein is CASSAPGTNTGELFF.

This clonotype was counted ten times or more. This chain joins TRBV25-1 and TRBJ2-3, with TRBD2 matching over 14 bases. J gave up 2 bases and V 9 bases, and 7 bases lay outside the gene matches. The length of the CDR3 is 16 residues. The germline CDR1 and CDR2 sequences are MGHDK and SYGVNS. CDR3 DNA sequence: TGTGCCAGTTCCCGGACTAGCGGGGGGAACACAGATACGCAGTATTTT. Translation gives CASSRTSGGNTDTQYF.

This clonotype was detected many times. The chain recombines TRBV12-3 or TRBV12-4 with TRBJ2-5, with 7 bases matching TRBD1. V shed 8 bases, J shed 0 bases, and the junction held 3 bases outside the gene matches. CDR3 length: 13 residues. The CDR3 sequence: CASCRGYQETQYF. Here the CDR3 DNA reads TGTGCCAGCTGCAGGGGGTACCAAGAGACCCAGTACTTC.

A few counts support this clonotype. The chain carries TRBV2 and TRBJ2-3; the D gene is possibly TRBD2 (6 bases). The CDR3 is 13 amino acids. The germline V gene has CDR1 SNHLY and CDR2 FYNNEI. V was trimmed by 3 bases and J by 4 bases, leaving 8 bases between them. The chain's CDR3 is CASSDGGSDTQYF. In DNA, the CDR3 is TGTGCCAGCAGTGATGGGGGGTCAGATACGCAGTATTTT.

The chain is built from TRBV29-1 and TRBJ2-1, with D hard to call. The CDR3 spans 12 residues. Trimming took off 1 base at V and 3 bases at J, with 4 bases between the two ends. Germline V gene sequence: CDR1 SQVTM, CDR2 ANQGSEA. The CDR3 DNA follows: TGCAGCGTTGAAGGTGACTACAATGAGCAGTTCTTC. Residues: CSVEGDYNEQFF.